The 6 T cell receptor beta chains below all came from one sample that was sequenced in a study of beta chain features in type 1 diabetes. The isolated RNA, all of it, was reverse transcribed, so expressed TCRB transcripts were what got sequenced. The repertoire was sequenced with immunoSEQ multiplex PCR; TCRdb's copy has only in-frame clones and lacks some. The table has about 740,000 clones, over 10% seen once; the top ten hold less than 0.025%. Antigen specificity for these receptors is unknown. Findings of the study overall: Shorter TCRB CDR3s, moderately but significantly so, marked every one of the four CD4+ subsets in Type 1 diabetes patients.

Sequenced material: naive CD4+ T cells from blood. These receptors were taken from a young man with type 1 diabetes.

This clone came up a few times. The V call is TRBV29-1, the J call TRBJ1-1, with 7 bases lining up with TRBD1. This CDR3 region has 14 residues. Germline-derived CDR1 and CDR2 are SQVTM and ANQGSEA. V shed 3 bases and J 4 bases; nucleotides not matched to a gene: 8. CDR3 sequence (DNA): TGCAGCGTTGAGGACTATACAGGGGTCACTGAAGCTTTCTTT. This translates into CSVEDYTGVTEAFF.

CDR3: CAWILTGIQETQYF. DNA for the CDR3: TGTGCCTGGATCCTTACAGGGATCCAAGAGACCCAGTACTTC. The chain couples TRBV30 to TRBJ2-5; D possibly corresponds to TRBD1 (6 bases). V was cut by 4 bases and J by 1 base, with 13 bases left in between. The V gene's germline CDR1 is GTSNPN and CDR2 SVGIG (reference sequence). The CDR3 runs to 14 residues.

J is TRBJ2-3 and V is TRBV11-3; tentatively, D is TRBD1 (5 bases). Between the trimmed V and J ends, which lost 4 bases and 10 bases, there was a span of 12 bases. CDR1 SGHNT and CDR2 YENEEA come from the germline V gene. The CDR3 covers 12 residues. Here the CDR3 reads CASSSDTPPQYF. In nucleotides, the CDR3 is TGTGCCAGCAGCTCGGACACCCCGCCGCAGTATTTT.

The CDR3 DNA follows: TGTGCCACTAGACTAGCGCGCAAGAATGAGCAGTTCTTC. Protein sequence: CATRLARKNEQFF. The V call is TRBV19, the J call TRBJ2-1; 8 bases are a match to TRBD2. CDR1 and CDR2 from the germline V gene are LNHDA and SQIVND (reference sequence). V was clipped by 10 bases and J by 7 bases; unmatched bases: 9. The CDR3 runs to 13 residues.

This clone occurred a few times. The CDR3 here is CASSPRGQETQYF. CDR3 nucleotide sequence: TGTGCCAGTAGTCCCAGGGGGCAAGAGACCCAGTACTTC. V usage is TRBV19 and J usage is TRBJ2-5, with 7 positions matching TRBD1. Germline CDR1 LNHDA, CDR2 SQIVND (reference sequence). This CDR3 spans 13 amino acids. Unmatched junction bases numbered 2, after V lost 5 bases and J lost 2 bases.

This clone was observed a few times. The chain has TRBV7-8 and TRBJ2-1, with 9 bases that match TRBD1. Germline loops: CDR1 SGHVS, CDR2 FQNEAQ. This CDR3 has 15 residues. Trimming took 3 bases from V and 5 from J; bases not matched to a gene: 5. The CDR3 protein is CASSFTGQGDNEQFF. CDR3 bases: TGTGCCAGCAGCTTTACGGGACAGGGCGACAATGAGCAGTTCTTC.